Listed here is a single T cell receptor (beta chain). Its antigen is unidentified. This sample is part of a study of regulatory T cells in long-lasting Graves disease. Study background: Persistent Graves' disease denoted over 5 years of antithyroid drugs plus positive TSH receptor antibodies.

Construction of TCR beta libraries relied on iRepertoire HTBI primers and on Arm-PCR targeting CDR3 regions. TCRdb recomputed calls from the multiplex PCR reads with MiXCR, one row per CDR3 protein. The sample includes 400,000 or so distinct CDR3 sequences, about a fifth of them seen just once. Described time point: persistent/refractory GD, antithyroid drugs over 5 years with positive TRAb. Isolated PBMC RNA provided the starting material for the TCR library. CDR3 length: 17 residues. The V and J ends lost 5 bases and 0 bases respectively, with 17 bases between them. CDR1 is LNHDA and CDR2 is SQIVND in the germline V gene (reference sequence). Study-wide results and caveats: Persistent Graves' patients showed reduced TCR diversity versus newly diagnosed patients. Gene preferences differed: TRBV28, TRBJ1-2, TRBJ2-5 in persistent cases.

This material consisted of peripheral blood mononuclear cells (PBMCs), taken when the disease was refractory, from a patient treated with antithyroid drugs. This receptor was taken from a female donor with Graves disease. V is TRBV19 and J is TRBJ1-3; no definite D call. The CDR3 region has the DNA TGTGCCAGTAGTCCAATTGTGAGAAGGAGCTCTGGAAACACCATATATTTT. This translates into CASSPIVRRSSGNTIYF.